This record looks at one T cell receptor beta chain sequence and its context. The data originate from a study of T cell repertoires in ileal Crohn's disease. At the level of the study: About half received postoperative treatment, some ten with thiopurines and about 20 anti-TNF.

CDR1 is SGHDT and CDR2 is YYEEEE in the germline V gene. V was pared by 4 bases and J by 7 bases, with 7 bases of the junction left unmatched. This CDR3 has 14 amino acids. The table came from immunoSEQ multiplex PCR; TCRdb's copy has only in-frame clones and leaves some out. The sample shows over 12,000 clones, 82% of them seen only once. The TCR sequence derives from an adult with Crohn's disease. The chain links TRBV5-6 to TRBJ1-4, with 7 bases aligning to TRBD1. The sequencing sample was made of ileal tissue. The CDR3 reads CASSPRGQPEKLFF. CDR3 DNA sequence: TGTGCCAGCAGCCCGAGGGGACAGCCTGAAAAACTGTTTTTT.